In its sample, the clone carrying this T cell receptor (beta chain) was seen once. As yet, its antigen is unknown. The data originate from a study of T cell responses to AZD1222 COVID-19 vaccine. Findings and limits, study-wide: Donors were chiefly white British, with a greater number of females, and clonal diversity was perhaps underestimated.

The CDR3 is 16 amino acids. The V end was cut by 5 bases, the J end by 6 bases, with 22 bases between. CDR1 SGHTA and CDR2 FQGNSA come from the germline V gene. Sequencing used immunoSEQ multiplex PCR; TCRdb keeps in-frame clones, though not all of them. The sample gives 150,000 or so clones, approximately 88% of which show up once; about 3% is in the top ten. This receptor was taken from an adult in good health. Here the sequenced sample was peripheral blood, taken on day 0 of AZD1222 vaccination. The chain recombines TRBV7-2 with TRBJ1-2; D is unresolved. The CDR3 is CASSQQLRWASDGYTF. CDR3 nucleotide sequence: TGTGCCAGCAGCCAACAGCTACGTTGGGCATCCGATGGCTACACCTTC.